The sequence of this T cell receptor (beta chain) was determined in a study of blood T cell repertoires in COVID-19 (dated by TCRdb to 2020 to 2021). General notes on the study: The collaborator samples originated in the United States, Italy and Spain and spanned the acute and convalescent phases of COVID-19. The material from the prospective study consisted of cDNA or gDNA derived from T cells, B-cell-depleted T cells, or PBMCs. Deeply sampled blood TCRbeta repertoires from subjects exposed to, actively infected with, or recovered from COVID-19 were included in the dataset. The repertoires were made available in a free public database intended to serve as a resource for research on the immune response to SARS-CoV-2. Samples were obtained from the ongoing ImmuneRACE study (first 160 participants) and from 950 to 1,500 subjects provided by 6 global collaborators. Nearly every sample came with metadata listing a de-identified subject ID, COVID-19 status, age in years and sex. HLA class I and class II types, where available, came from metadata supplied by the sample provider rather than from assay-based typing. Overall study outcomes, separate from this receptor: How much clinical and demographic metadata was included differed by source and by participant, and the metadata was provided uncurated.

CDR1 is given as KGHSH and CDR2 as LQKENI, both from the germline V gene. V is pruned by 0 bases and J by 6 bases, leaving 1 base of the junction without a gene match. The CDR3 measures 14 amino acids from cysteine to phenylalanine. CDR3 DNA only is kept here, 42 bases in frame from base 1. TCRbeta CDR3 regions were amplified from genomic DNA using the immunoSEQ Assay, a bias-controlled multiplex PCR. The paper's data handling went like this. The number of nucleated cells in each sample was estimated from the amplification of reference gene primers within the assay. To quantify the absolute abundance of each unique TCRbeta CDR3 rearrangement, sequence reads were collapsed and filtered. Productive Simpson clonality was computed per sample as the square root of Simpson's diversity index over productive rearrangements. TCRdb provides this immuneACCESS table in a form limited to in-frame rearrangements. Some clones are lacking; in checked studies, under half of them reflect an unresolved V gene, and why the rest are absent is not known. That table supplies the V and J calls and clone size; D and trimming were determined from the DNA. Present in this sample are fewer than 700,000 clones, less than 90% of which were seen just once. Of the sample, 7.5% to 9% is held by the ten largest clones.

Of note for this clone: What this receptor recognizes is not known. Base qualities were left out, and no much larger clone turns up one base away. Other DNA sequences in the same sample also yield this CDR3.

One collaborating source in Seattle enrolled patients during active infection and followed them longitudinally through the course of disease. Whole blood was collected in K2EDTA tubes by collaborating institutions according to the institutions' own protocols. For TCRbeta analysis, collaborator samples were shipped as frozen whole blood, as isolated PBMCs, or as DNA extracted from either sample type. The V and J genes are TRBV18 and TRBJ2-1; 8 of the junction bases match TRBD2. Input material: peripheral blood. This clonotype was sampled from a woman between 45 and 60 years old with COVID-19, enrolled during active disease. The CDR3 protein: CASSPPSGGNEQFF. The sequenced DNA: TGTGCCAGCTCACCACCCAGCGGGGGCAATGAGCAGTTCTTC.